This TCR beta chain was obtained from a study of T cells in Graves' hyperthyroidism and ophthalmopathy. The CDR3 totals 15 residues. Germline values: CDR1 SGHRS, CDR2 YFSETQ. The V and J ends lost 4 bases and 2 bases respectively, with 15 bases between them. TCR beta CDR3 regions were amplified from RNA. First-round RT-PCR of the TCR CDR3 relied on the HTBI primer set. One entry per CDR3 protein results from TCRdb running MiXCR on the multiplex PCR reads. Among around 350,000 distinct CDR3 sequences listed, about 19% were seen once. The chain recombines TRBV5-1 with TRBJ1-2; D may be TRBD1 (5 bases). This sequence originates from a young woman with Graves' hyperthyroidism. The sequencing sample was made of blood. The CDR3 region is CASSATTVKNYGYTF. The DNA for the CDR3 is TGCGCCAGCAGCGCGACGACAGTGAAAAACTATGGCTACACCTTC.